These 24 T cell receptor beta chains were all obtained from the same sample, sequenced in a study of graft-versus-host responses after intestinal transplantation listed by TCRdb under 2021. The protocol used for the library was the immunoSEQ multiplex PCR assay. In its TCRdb copy, this immuneACCESS table keeps in-frame sequences only and misses some clones. Where compared with another copy, unresolved V genes explain less than half of these, and the others have no known cause. The sample yields about 98,000 clones; more than 75% were counted once. Together, the top ten hold almost 1.5% of the sample. Here the sequenced sample was PBMCs, taken 255 days after intestinal transplant. The receptors shown here come from a human patient who received an intestinal transplant, so some T cells may come from the graft donor.

V usage is TRBV19 and J usage is TRBJ2-5; 14 nucleotides line up with TRBD2. The V and J ends lost 8 bases and 5 bases, in that order; junction bases with no gene match: 7. In germline, CDR1 is LNHDA, CDR2 SQIVND (reference sequence). This CDR3 spans 15 amino acids. CDR3 bases: TGTGCCAGTCAACGACTAGCGGGAGGGGCTGAGACCCAGTACTTC. Translating it yields CASQRLAGGAETQYF.

In this sample, this clone turned up many times. The chain uses TRBV15 and TRBJ2-2; 7 bases match TRBD2. The V and J ends lost 3 bases and 3 bases, in that order; junction bases with no gene match: 1. In germline, CDR1 is LNHNV, CDR2 YYDKDF (reference sequence). The length of the CDR3 is 14 residues. In DNA form, the CDR3 reads TGTGCCACCAGCAGTGGGGGGGACACCGGGGAGCTGTTTTTT. This gives the protein CATSSGGDTGELFF.

V is TRBV2 and J is TRBJ2-3; D is possibly TRBD2 (6 bases). Trimming left V 6 bases short and J 1 base short, with 11 bases between. This CDR3 region has 14 residues. Germline CDR1 is SNHLY and CDR2 is FYNNEI. DNA of the CDR3: TGTGCCAGCAGGACGGGAGTGGGCACAGATACGCAGTATTTT. This encodes CASRTGVGTDTQYF.

The CDR3 DNA sequence: TGTGCCAGCAGCTTATACTTAGCGGGGGGCGGCGAGACCCAGTACTTC. Protein sequence: CASSLYLAGGGETQYF. The chain is built from TRBV5-4 and TRBJ2-5; 10 bases agree with TRBD2. Germline V gene lookup returns CDR1 SGHNT and CDR2 YYREEE (reference sequence). V lost 2 bases and J lost 5; bases outside the gene matches: 9. This CDR3 comprises 16 residues.

This clone was observed a handful of times. V usage is TRBV6-5 and J usage is TRBJ1-2, with a possible D match to TRBD1 (5 bases). CDR1 and CDR2 (germline): MNHEY, SVGAGI. The CDR3 loop spans 13 amino acids. CDR3 coding DNA: TGTGCAGCTTCGGCGGGGGTTACCTATGGCTACACCTTC. It specifies CAASAGVTYGYTF.

This clone was observed a single time. The genes are TRBV7-8 and TRBJ2-3; 10 positions match TRBD1. There are 18 residues in the CDR3. The V and J ends lost 1 base and 4 bases, in that order; junction bases with no gene match: 11. From germline, CDR1 is SGHVS and CDR2 FQNEAQ. The CDR3 region is CASSLELFGTGESDTQYF. Here the CDR3 DNA reads TGTGCCAGCAGCTTAGAGCTTTTCGGGACAGGGGAGTCAGATACGCAGTATTTT.

This chain connects TRBV28 to TRBJ1-1; weak D call: TRBD1 (5 bases). Per germline, CDR1 MDHEN and CDR2 SYDVKM. The ends were cut back, 7 bases at V and 1 base at J, with 13 bases in the middle. This CDR3 contains 14 residues. Here the CDR3 reads CASTLQAGNTEAFF. The CDR3 region has the DNA TGTGCCAGCACACTACAGGCGGGGAACACTGAAGCTTTCTTT. The full variable domain, with the rest looked up from reference TRBV28 and TRBJ1-1, is DVKVTQSSRYLVKRTGEKVFLECVQDMDHENMFWYRQDPGLGLRLIYFSYDVKMKEKGDIPEGYSVSREKKERFSLILESASTNQTSMYLCASTLQAGNTEAFFGQGTRLTVV.

The gene calls are TRBV28 and TRBJ1-1, with 8 bases identical to TRBD1. Germline CDR1 and CDR2: MDHEN and SYDVKM. The CDR3 totals 14 residues. Germline trimming cut 6 bases from V and 6 bases from J; bases unmatched to any gene: 9. The DNA for the CDR3 is TGTGCCAGCAGCCGGGACAGGACCCTATCTGAAGCTTTCTTT. Its translation is CASSRDRTLSEAFF.

V gene TRBV27 combines with J gene TRBJ2-7, with 8 bases lining up with TRBD2. The V segment lost 2 bases and the J segment 6 bases; nucleotides outside the gene matches: 9. CDR3 length equals 15 residues. Looked up from germline, CDR1 is MNHEY and CDR2 is SMNVEV (reference sequence). The CDR3 here is CASSLLSGVAGEQYF. The CDR3 DNA reads as TGTGCCAGCAGTTTACTTAGCGGGGTCGCCGGCGAGCAGTACTTC.

The rearrangement links TRBV6-5 to TRBJ1-2, with D maybe TRBD1 (5 bases). CDR3 length equals 15 residues. In germline, CDR1 is MNHEY, CDR2 SVGAGI. V was shortened by 0 bases and J by 2 bases, with 10 bases between the two germline ends. CDR3 sequence: CASSYSRQSNYGYTF. The CDR3, as DNA: TGTGCCAGCAGTTACTCTAGACAGTCGAACTATGGCTACACCTTC.

The chain recombines TRBV5-6 with TRBJ2-1; TRBD2 is a possible D gene (7 bases). CDR1 and CDR2 from the germline V gene are SGHDT and YYEEEE. This CDR3 has 16 residues. Trimming took 3 bases from V and 8 from J, leaving 21 bases between them. CDR3 sequence reads: CASSYEQGGVYDEQFF. Written as DNA, the CDR3 is TGTGCCAGCAGCTATGAACAGGGAGGGGTTTACGATGAGCAGTTCTTC. The full variable domain, its missing parts supplied by reference TRBV5-6 and TRBJ2-1, is DAGVTQSPTHLIKTRGQQVTLRCSPKSGHDTVSWYQQALGQGPQFIFQYYEEEERQRGNFPDRFSGHQFPNYSSELNVNALLLGDSALYLCASSYEQGGVYDEQFFGPGTRLTVL.

The chain has TRBV4-1 and TRBJ1-2, with D possibly being TRBD1 (5 bases). The V and J ends lost 0 bases and 5 bases respectively, with 16 bases between them. This CDR3 contains 16 residues. The germline V gene has CDR1 MGHRA and CDR2 YSYEKL. In DNA form, the CDR3 reads TGCGCCAGCAGCCAAGATCTTGGGGCAATGAGTTATGGCTACACCTTC. It yields the protein CASSQDLGAMSYGYTF.

As to this clone: An end of the junction does not agree with germline; a read error may underlie this. The V gene is TRBV7-7, the J gene TRBJ2-2; 7 bases agree with TRBD1. This CDR3 spans 18 amino acids. Germline V gene lookup returns CDR1 SSHAT and CDR2 FNYEAQ (reference sequence). This CDR3 reads CASSPEGPGTANTGELFF. CDR3 sequence (DNA): TGTGCTAGCAGCCCCGAGGGTCCCGGGACAGCGAACACCGGGGAGCTGTTTTTT.

The chain couples TRBV7-9 to TRBJ2-3, with 7 bases aligning to TRBD1. CDR1 and CDR2 (germline): SEHNR, FQNEAQ (reference sequence). Germline trimming cut 7 bases from V and 2 bases from J; bases unmatched to any gene: 3. The length of the CDR3 is 13 residues. The CDR3 is CASIGQVTDTQYF. The CDR3, as DNA: TGTGCCAGCATCGGACAGGTCACAGATACGCAGTATTTT.

The V gene is TRBV28, the J gene TRBJ1-3, with no clear D. The CDR3 contains 15 residues. Trimming pared 3 bases from V and 2 bases from J, leaving 11 bases between. Germline V gene sequence: CDR1 MDHEN, CDR2 SYDVKM. CDR3 DNA: TGTGCCAGCAGTTTCGCAGCCGATCCTGGAAACACCATATATTTT. Protein sequence: CASSFAADPGNTIYF.

The chain couples TRBV9 to TRBJ1-2, with 8 bases identical to TRBD1. Germline trimming cut 5 bases from V and 6 bases from J; bases unmatched to any gene: 6. Germline CDR1 is SGDLS and CDR2 is YYNGEE. This CDR3 has 13 amino acids. This chain's CDR3 is CASRTDRGDGYTF. CDR3 bases: TGTGCCAGCAGAACAGACAGGGGAGATGGCTACACCTTC.

CDR3: CASSYSTGANEKLFF. The CDR3 DNA reads TGTGCCAGCAGCTACTCGACCGGGGCAAATGAAAAACTGTTTTTT. The chain uses TRBV7-8 and TRBJ1-4, with a weak D call TRBD1 (5 bases). Germline V CDR1 and CDR2: SGHVS, FQNEAQ. The CDR3 covers 15 residues. Trimming pared 4 bases from V and 5 bases from J, leaving 14 bases between. The complete variable domain, with remaining parts taken from reference TRBV7-8 and TRBJ1-4, reads GAGVSQSPRYKVAKRGQDVALRCDPISGHVSLFWYQQALGQGPEFLTYFQNEAQLDKSGLPSDRFFAERPEGSVSTLKIQRTQQEDSAVYLCASSYSTGANEKLFFGSGTQLSVL.

Of note for this clone: An end of the junction differs from the germline gene, which may be a read error. The chain has TRBV7-7 and TRBJ2-3, with 10 bases fitting TRBD2. CDR3 size: 15 residues. Germline V lookup: CDR1 SSHAT, CDR2 FNYEAQ (reference sequence). CDR3: CASSLASGGPDTQYF. CDR3 nucleotide sequence: TGTGCTAGCAGCTTAGCTAGCGGGGGACCAGATACGCAGTATTTT.

This clone was observed a few times. V and J are TRBV28 and TRBJ2-7, with 7 bases that match TRBD1. The CDR3 spans 15 residues. V dropped 5 bases and J dropped 3; count of bases not matched to a gene: 10. Germline values: CDR1 MDHEN, CDR2 SYDVKM. In DNA, the CDR3 is TGTGCCAGCAGTATGGACAGGTCCACCATCTACGAGCAGTACTTC. It codes for CASSMDRSTIYEQYF.

The rearrangement joins TRBV11-3 to TRBJ2-2, with D hard to call. In germline, CDR1 is SGHNT, CDR2 YENEEA. V was clipped by 7 bases and J by 4 bases, with 28 bases between them. CDR3 size: 19 residues. As DNA, the CDR3 is TGTGCCAGCAACTTGACCCCCCGGCCAGGTCCTATTGTCACCGGGGAGCTGTTTTTT. It translates to CASNLTPRPGPIVTGELFF.

This chain uses TRBV5-1 with TRBJ2-7; D unclear. The CDR3 extends over 13 amino acids. CDR1 is SGHRS and CDR2 is YFSETQ in the germline V gene. Deletions cut 6 bases from V and 5 bases from J, with 15 bases between. CDR3 coding DNA: TGCGCCAGCATGACCTCACAAGGCCACGAGCAGTACTTC. Translation gives CASMTSQGHEQYF. Based on the CDR3 plus reference TRBV5-1 and TRBJ2-7, the full variable domain is KAGVTQTPRYLIKTRGQQVTLSCSPISGHRSVSWYQQTPGQGLQFLFEYFSETQRNKGNFPGRFSGRQFSNSRSEMNVSTLELGDSALYLCASMTSQGHEQYFGPGTRLTVT.

This clone was picked up one time. The gene calls are TRBV5-5 and TRBJ2-7; D might be TRBD1 or TRBD2, each matching 5 bases. Looked up from germline, CDR1 is SGHKS and CDR2 is YYEKEE (reference sequence). The CDR3 runs to 12 residues. The germline V and J ends were trimmed by 5 bases and 8 bases, with 14 bases remaining between them. CDR3 residues: CASSSGGRKQYF. In DNA, the CDR3 is TGTGCCAGCAGTTCTGGGGGTCGGAAGCAGTACTTC.

The rearrangement joins TRBV14 to TRBJ2-5, with TRBD2 matching over 7 bases. Trimming took 1 base from V and 8 from J; bases not matched to a gene: 13. The CDR3 has 16 residues. CDR1 is SGHDN and CDR2 is FVKESK in the germline V gene. The CDR3, as DNA: TGTGCCAGCAGCCAAGGGTGGCGGGGACCGGGGGGAACCCAGTACTTC. This gives the protein CASSQGWRGPGGTQYF.

The chain recombines TRBV7-9 with TRBJ2-1; 7 bases fit TRBD1. J was trimmed by 7 bases and V by 4 bases; bases with no gene match: 16. Germline V gene data show CDR1 as SEHNR and CDR2 as FQNEAQ (reference sequence). The CDR3 is 17 residues long. CDR3 loop: CASSSIQGKSNPNEQFF. As DNA, the CDR3 is TGTGCCAGCAGCTCTATACAGGGGAAAAGTAACCCTAATGAGCAGTTCTTC.